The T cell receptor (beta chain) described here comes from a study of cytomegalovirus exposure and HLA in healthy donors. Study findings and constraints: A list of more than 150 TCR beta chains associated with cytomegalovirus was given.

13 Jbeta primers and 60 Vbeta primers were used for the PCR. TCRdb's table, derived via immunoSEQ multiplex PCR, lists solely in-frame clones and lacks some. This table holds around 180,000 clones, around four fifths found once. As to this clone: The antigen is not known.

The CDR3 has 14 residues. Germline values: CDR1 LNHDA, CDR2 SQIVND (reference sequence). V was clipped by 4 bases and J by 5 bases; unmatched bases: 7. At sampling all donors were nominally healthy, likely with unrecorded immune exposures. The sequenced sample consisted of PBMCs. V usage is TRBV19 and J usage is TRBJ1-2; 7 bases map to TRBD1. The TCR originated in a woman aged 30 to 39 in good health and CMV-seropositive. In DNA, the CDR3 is TGTGCCAGTAGTACTCGGACAGGATTTTATGGCTACACCTTC. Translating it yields CASSTRTGFYGYTF.